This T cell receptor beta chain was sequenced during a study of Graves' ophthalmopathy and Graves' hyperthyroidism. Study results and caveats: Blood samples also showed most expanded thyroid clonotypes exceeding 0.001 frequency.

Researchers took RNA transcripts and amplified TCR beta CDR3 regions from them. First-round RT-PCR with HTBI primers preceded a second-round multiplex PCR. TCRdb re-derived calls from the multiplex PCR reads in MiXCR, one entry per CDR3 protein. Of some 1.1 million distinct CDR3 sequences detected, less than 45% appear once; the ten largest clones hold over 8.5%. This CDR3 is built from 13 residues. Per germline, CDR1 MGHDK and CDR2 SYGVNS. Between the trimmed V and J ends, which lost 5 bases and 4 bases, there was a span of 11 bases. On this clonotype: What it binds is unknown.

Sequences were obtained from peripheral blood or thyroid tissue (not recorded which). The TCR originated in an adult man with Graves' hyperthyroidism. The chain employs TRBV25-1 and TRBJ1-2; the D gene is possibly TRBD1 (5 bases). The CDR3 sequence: CASSRRQSYGYTF. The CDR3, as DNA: TGTGCCAGCAGTAGACGACAGAGCTATGGCTACACCTTC.